This T cell receptor (beta chain) emerged from a study of cytomegalovirus exposure and HLA in healthy donors. Study overall: Early on, a data release was issued that held about 85 million unique TCRs from HLA-typed donors. Study-level findings and limits: A later analysis, which compared TCR beta chains of equal frequency, found the HLA-associated ones more clonally expanded.

Primers for the PCR totalled 60 Vbeta and 13 Jbeta. Profiling relied on immunoSEQ multiplex PCR, and the TCRdb table lists in-frame clones only, not all of them. The profile shows fewer than 200,000 clones, 60% to 85% of them singletons. As regards this clone: The antigen is unknown.

Germline values: CDR1 SNHLY, CDR2 FYNNEI. The CDR3 consists of 15 residues. V was cut by 6 bases and J by 5 bases, with 17 bases left in between. The sample comprised PBMCs. The TCR was taken from a female donor in good health and CMV-seronegative. The chain employs TRBV2 and TRBJ1-5, with a weak D call TRBD1 (5 bases). The CDR3 spells CASRGGTAADQPQHF. CDR3 bases: TGTGCCAGCAGGGGGGGGACGGCGGCGGATCAGCCCCAGCATTTT.